This T cell receptor (beta chain) derives from a study of CD8 T cells in ankylosing spondylitis. General study points: The disease-linked clones had a CD8+ phenotype and low blood frequencies. From matched ankylosing spondylitis synovial fluid, disease-linked clones were reportedly recovered at significantly enriched levels. Among TCR beta sequences, a motif of roughly 8 highly homologous variants appeared characteristic of ankylosing spondylitis blood. Prior literature has documented some motif variants in synovial fluid and blood from reactive arthritis.

A quantitative 5'-RACE method, one with molecular barcodes, was used to make TCR beta libraries. One entry per CDR3 protein, called by TCRdb with MiXCR from the 5' RACE reads. Of 200,000 to 250,000 distinct CDR3 sequences in the sample, about 17% were seen once. Germline V gene data show CDR1 as SGDLS and CDR2 as YYNGEE. The CDR3 covers 17 residues. J gave up 5 bases and V 3 bases, and 13 bases lay outside the gene matches. This clonotype showed up just a few times. The antigen is undetermined. Input material: blood, either unsorted or a sorted T cell fraction (not recorded which). The chain joins TRBV9 to TRBJ2-5; 10 bases line up with TRBD2. This receptor was obtained from a male donor with ankylosing spondylitis. CDR3 region: CASSAAPTSGIEETQYF. In DNA form, the CDR3 reads TGTGCCAGCAGCGCCGCCCCCACTAGCGGGATTGAGGAGACCCAGTACTTC. Using reference TRBV9 and TRBJ2-5 for the parts outside the CDR3, the full variable domain is DSGVTQTPKHLITATGQRVTLRCSPRSGDLSVYWYQQSLDQGLQFLIQYYNGEERAKGNILERFSAQQFPDLHSELNLSSLELGDSALYFCASSAAPTSGIEETQYFGPGTRLLVL.